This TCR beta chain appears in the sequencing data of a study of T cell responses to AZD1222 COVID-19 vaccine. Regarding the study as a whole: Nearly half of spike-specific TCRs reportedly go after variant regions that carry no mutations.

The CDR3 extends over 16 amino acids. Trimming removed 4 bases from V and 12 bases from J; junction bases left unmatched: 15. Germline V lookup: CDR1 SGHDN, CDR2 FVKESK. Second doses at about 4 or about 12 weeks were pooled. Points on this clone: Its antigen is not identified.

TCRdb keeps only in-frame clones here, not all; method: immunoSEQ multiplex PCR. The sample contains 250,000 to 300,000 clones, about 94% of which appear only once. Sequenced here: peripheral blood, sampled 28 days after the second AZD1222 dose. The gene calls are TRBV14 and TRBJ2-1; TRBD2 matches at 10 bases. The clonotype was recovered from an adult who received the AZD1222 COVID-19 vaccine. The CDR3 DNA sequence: TGTGCCAGCAGCCCCGTCTCTAGCGGGGGTCTCTTCCGGCAGTTCTTC. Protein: CASSPVSSGGLFRQFF.